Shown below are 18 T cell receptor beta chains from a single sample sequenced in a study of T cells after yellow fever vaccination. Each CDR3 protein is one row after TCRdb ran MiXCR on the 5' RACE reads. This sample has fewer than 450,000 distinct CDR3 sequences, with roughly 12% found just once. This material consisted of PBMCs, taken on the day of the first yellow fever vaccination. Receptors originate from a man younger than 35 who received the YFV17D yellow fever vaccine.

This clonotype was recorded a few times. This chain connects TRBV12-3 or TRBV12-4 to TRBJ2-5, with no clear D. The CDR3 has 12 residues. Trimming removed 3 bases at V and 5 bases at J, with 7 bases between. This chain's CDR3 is CASSFRKETQYF. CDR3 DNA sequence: TGTGCCAGCAGTTTTAGGAAGGAGACCCAGTACTTC.

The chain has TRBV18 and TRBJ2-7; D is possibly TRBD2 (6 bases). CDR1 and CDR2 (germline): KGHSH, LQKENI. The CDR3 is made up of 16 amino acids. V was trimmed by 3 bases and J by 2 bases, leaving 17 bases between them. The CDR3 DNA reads TGTGCCAGCTCACCTCCTTCTGGAGGGGTGGCCTACGAGCAGTACTTC. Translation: CASSPPSGGVAYEQYF.

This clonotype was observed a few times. As DNA, the CDR3 is TGTGCCAGCACCGTAGCGGGGGCCGGATCAGATACGCAGTATTTT. This gives the protein CASTVAGAGSDTQYF. V usage is TRBV3-1 and J usage is TRBJ2-3; 9 bases match TRBD2. Trimming cost V 7 bases and J 4 bases; bases outside gene matches: 9. The germline V gene has CDR1 LGHDT and CDR2 YNNKEL (reference sequence). This CDR3 comprises 15 residues.

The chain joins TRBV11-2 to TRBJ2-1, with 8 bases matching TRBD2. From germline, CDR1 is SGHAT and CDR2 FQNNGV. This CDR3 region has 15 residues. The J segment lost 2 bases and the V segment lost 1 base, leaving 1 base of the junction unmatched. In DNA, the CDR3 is TGTGCCAGCAGCTTAGCGCGGGGGGCCTACAATGAGCAGTTCTTC. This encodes CASSLARGAYNEQFF.

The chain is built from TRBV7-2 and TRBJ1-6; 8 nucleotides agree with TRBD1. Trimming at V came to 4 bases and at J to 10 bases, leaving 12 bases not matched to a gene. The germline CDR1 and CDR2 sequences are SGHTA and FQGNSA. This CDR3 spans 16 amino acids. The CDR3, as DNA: TGTGCCAGCAGCTGGGGACAGGAAAAGGGGTACTCACCCCTCCACTTT. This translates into CASSWGQEKGYSPLHF. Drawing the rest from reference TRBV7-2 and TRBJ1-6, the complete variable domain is GAGVSQSPSNKVTEKGKDVELRCDPISGHTALYWYRQSLGQGLEFLIYFQGNSAPDKSGLPSDRFSAERTGGSVSTLTIQRTQQEDSAVYLCASSWGQEKGYSPLHFGNGTRLTVT.

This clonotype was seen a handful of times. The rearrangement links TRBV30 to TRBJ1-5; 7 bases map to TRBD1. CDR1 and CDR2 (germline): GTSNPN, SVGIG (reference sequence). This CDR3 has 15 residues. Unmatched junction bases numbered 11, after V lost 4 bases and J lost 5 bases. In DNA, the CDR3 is TGTGCCTGGAAATCTCCGGACAGGAGAGATCAGCCCCAGCATTTT. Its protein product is CAWKSPDRRDQPQHF.

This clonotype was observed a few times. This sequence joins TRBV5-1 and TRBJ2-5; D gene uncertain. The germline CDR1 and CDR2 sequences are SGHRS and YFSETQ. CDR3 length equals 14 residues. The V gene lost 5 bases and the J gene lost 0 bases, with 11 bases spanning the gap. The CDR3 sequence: CASSRNPYQETQYF. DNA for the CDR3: TGCGCCAGCAGTCGAAATCCGTACCAAGAGACCCAGTACTTC. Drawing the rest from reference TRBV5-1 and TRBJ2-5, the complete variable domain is KAGVTQTPRYLIKTRGQQVTLSCSPISGHRSVSWYQQTPGQGLQFLFEYFSETQRNKGNFPGRFSGRQFSNSRSEMNVSTLELGDSALYLCASSRNPYQETQYFGPGTRLLVL.

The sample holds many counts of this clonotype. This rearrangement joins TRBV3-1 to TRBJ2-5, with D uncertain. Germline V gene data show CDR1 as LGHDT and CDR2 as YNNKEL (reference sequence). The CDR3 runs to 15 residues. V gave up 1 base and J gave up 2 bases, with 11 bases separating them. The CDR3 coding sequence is TGTGCCAGCAGCCAAGTGCGTATTCATCAAGAGACCCAGTACTTC. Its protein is CASSQVRIHQETQYF.

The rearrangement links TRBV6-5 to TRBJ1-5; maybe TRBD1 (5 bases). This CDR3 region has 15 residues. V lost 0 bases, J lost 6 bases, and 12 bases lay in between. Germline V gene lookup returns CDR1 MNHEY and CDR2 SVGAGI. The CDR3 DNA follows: TGTGCCAGCAGTTACTCACAGGAGGGAGTTCAGCCCCAGCATTTT. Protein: CASSYSQEGVQPQHF.

The CDR3: CASSLQGRAEAFF. The CDR3 coding sequence is TGTGCCAGCAGTTTACAGGGGCGGGCTGAAGCTTTCTTT. The chain has TRBV12-3 or TRBV12-4 and TRBJ1-1; tentative D call: TRBD1 (6 bases). V lost 2 bases, J lost 6 bases, and 10 bases lay in between. The CDR3 loop spans 13 amino acids.

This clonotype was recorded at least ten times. CDR3 in DNA: TGTGCCAGCAAGGACCGTTTAGCCAAAAACATTCAGTACTTC. Its protein is CASKDRLAKNIQYF. The chain uses TRBV12-3 or TRBV12-4 and TRBJ2-4; D is uncertain. V was pared by 7 bases and J by 0 bases, with 10 bases between. The CDR3 extends over 14 amino acids.

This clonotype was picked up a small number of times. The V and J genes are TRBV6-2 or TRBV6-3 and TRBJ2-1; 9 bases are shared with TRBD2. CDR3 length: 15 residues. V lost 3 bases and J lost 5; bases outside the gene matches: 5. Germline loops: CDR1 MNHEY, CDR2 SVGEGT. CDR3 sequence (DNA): TGTGCCAGCAGTTATGCCCAGCGGGGGGACAATGAGCAGTTCTTC. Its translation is CASSYAQRGDNEQFF.

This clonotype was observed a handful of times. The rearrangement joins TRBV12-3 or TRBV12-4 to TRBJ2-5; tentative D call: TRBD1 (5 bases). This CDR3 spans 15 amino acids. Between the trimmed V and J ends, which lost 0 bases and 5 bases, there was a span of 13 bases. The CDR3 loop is CASSLAQGYGETQYF. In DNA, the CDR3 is TGTGCCAGCAGTTTAGCCCAGGGATACGGGGAGACCCAGTACTTC.

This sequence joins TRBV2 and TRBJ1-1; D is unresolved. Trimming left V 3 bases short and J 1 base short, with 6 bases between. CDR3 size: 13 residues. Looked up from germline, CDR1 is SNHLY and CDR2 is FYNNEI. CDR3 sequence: CASSDRPNTEAFF. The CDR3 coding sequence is TGTGCCAGCAGTGACAGACCGAACACTGAAGCTTTCTTT.

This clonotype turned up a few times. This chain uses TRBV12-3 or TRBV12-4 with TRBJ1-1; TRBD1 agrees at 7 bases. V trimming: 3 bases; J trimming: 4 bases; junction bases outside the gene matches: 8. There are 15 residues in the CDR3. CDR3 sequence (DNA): TGTGCCAGCAGTTTTAGAGACAGGGATCTCACTGAAGCTTTCTTT. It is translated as CASSFRDRDLTEAFF.

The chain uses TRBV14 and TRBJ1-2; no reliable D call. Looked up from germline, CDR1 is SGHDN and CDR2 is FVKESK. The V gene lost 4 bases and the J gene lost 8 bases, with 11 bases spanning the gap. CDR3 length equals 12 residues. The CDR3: CASSPGQRGYTF. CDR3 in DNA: TGTGCCAGCAGCCCGGGCCAGCGGGGCTACACCTTC.

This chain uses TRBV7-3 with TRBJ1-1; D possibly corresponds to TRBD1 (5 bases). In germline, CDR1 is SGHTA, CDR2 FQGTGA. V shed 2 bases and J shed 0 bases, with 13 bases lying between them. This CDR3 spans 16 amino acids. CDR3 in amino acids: CASSLGGRGMNTEAFF. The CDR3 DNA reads TGTGCCAGCAGCTTAGGGGGAAGGGGCATGAACACTGAAGCTTTCTTT.

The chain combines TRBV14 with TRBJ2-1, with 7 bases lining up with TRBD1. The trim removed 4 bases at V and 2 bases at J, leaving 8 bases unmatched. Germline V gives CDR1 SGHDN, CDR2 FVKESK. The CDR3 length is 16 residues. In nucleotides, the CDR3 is TGTGCCAGCAGCCCGAGGCAGGGGGTTCCCTACAATGAGCAGTTCTTC. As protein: CASSPRQGVPYNEQFF.